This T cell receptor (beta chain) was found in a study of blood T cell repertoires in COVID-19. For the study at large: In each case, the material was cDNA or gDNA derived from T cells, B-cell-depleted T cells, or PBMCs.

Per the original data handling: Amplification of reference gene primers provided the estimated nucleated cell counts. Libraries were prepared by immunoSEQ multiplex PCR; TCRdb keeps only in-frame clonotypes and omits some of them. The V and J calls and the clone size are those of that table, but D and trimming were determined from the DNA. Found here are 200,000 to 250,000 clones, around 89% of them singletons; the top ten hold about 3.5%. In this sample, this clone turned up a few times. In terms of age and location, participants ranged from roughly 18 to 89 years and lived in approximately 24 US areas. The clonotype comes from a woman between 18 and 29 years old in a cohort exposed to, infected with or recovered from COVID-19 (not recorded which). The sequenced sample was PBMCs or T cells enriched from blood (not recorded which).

In nucleotides, the CDR3 is TGTGCCAGCAGTGGGGGACAGGGAGGTCAGCCCCAGCATTTT. This encodes CASSGGQGGQPQHF. The chain employs TRBV2 and TRBJ1-5; TRBD1 aligns across 9 bases. The length of the CDR3 is 14 residues. Trimming took 4 bases from V and 6 from J; bases not matched to a gene: 4. Per germline, CDR1 SNHLY and CDR2 FYNNEI.